The 14 T cell receptor beta chains presented below share a single source sample, sequenced in a study of blood T cells in healthy people across ages. With a J-beta primer mix and a sample-barcoded 5' primer, a second PCR ran roughly 6 to 11 cycles. MiXCR, applied by TCRdb to the 5' RACE reads, yields one record per CDR3 protein. The table lists fewer than 2,000,000 distinct CDR3 sequences, about 32% of them singletons, with around 10% in the top ten. Sequenced material: blood. The receptors shown here come from a woman aged 25 to 39 in good health.

This clonotype turned up a few times. This rearrangement joins TRBV20-1 to TRBJ2-7; TRBD2 matches at 13 bases. The V segment lost 3 bases and the J segment 7 bases; nucleotides outside the gene matches: 6. Germline V lookup: CDR1 DFQATT, CDR2 SNEGSKA (reference sequence). The CDR3 totals 14 residues. CDR3 nucleotide sequence: TGCAGTGCTAGGGCTCCGGGACTAGCGGGGGAGCAGTACTTC. This translates into CSARAPGLAGEQYF.

The chain recombines TRBV20-1 with TRBJ2-5; 7 nucleotides line up with TRBD2. This CDR3 contains 13 residues. Germline loops: CDR1 DFQATT, CDR2 SNEGSKA (reference sequence). The V and J ends lost 3 bases and 11 bases, in that order; junction bases with no gene match: 12. The CDR3 loop reads CSASASGYNEQYF. In nucleotides, the CDR3 is TGCAGTGCTAGTGCTAGCGGCTACAATGAGCAGTACTTC.

This clonotype has a handful of counts. This chain's CDR3 is CASSFGRGLYYGYTF. CDR3 bases: TGTGCCAGCAGTTTTGGCAGGGGTTTATACTATGGCTACACCTTC. The chain uses TRBV27 and TRBJ1-2; possible D gene TRBD1, 6 bases. Trimming stripped 3 bases from V and 3 bases from J, with 14 bases between. The CDR3 runs 15 residues. CDR1 MNHEY and CDR2 SMNVEV come from the germline V gene (reference sequence).

This clonotype has just a few counts. The chain carries TRBV7-9 and TRBJ2-5; a possible D gene is TRBD2 (6 bases). Per germline, CDR1 SEHNR and CDR2 FQNEAQ (reference sequence). This CDR3 region has 14 residues. Trimming removed 2 bases from V and 1 base from J, with 8 bases in between. CDR3 in DNA: TGTGCCAGCAGCTTAAATAGCGGCCAAGAGACCCAGTACTTC. Residues: CASSLNSGQETQYF.

This clonotype was recorded a few times. The chain combines TRBV7-9 with TRBJ2-1; 8 bases are a match to TRBD2. The CDR3 has 16 residues. CDR1 is SEHNR and CDR2 is FQNEAQ in the germline V gene (reference sequence). Trimming took 5 bases from V and 4 from J; bases not matched to a gene: 10. CDR3 nucleotide sequence: TGTGCCAGCAGCACCGTTACTAGCGGCATGTACAATGAGCAGTTCTTC. Translating it yields CASSTVTSGMYNEQFF.

This clonotype has more than one count but fewer than ten. The V gene is TRBV5-4, the J gene TRBJ2-1, with 13 bases fitting TRBD2. The CDR3 contains 17 residues. Germline CDR1 reads SGHNT; CDR2 reads YYREEE (reference sequence). The trim removed 4 bases at V and 0 bases at J, leaving 4 bases unmatched. The CDR3 nucleotides read TGTGCCAGCAGCCCAGGGACTAGCGGGACCTCCTACAATGAGCAGTTCTTC. Translating it yields CASSPGTSGTSYNEQFF.

The table lists this clonotype with a few counts. One end of the junction is discordant with germline, which a read error may explain. The V call is TRBV5-1, the J call TRBJ1-2; TRBD1 is a possible D gene (5 bases). The CDR3 spans 14 residues. Germline V gives CDR1 SGHRS, CDR2 YFSETQ. The CDR3 nucleotides read TGCGCCAGCAGCTTCTCTACAGGAGTGGATGGCTACACTTTC. This codes for CASSFSTGVDGYTF.

This chain links TRBV27 with TRBJ2-7, with a weak D call TRBD1 (5 bases). Germline V gene sequence: CDR1 MNHEY, CDR2 SMNVEV (reference sequence). This CDR3 has 13 residues. V lost 3 bases and J lost 3, with 9 bases in between. The CDR3 DNA reads TGTGCCAGCAGTTTGACAGAACACTACGAGCAGTACTTC. Protein product: CASSLTEHYEQYF.

The chain employs TRBV20-1 and TRBJ2-7; 7 bases fit TRBD1. From germline, CDR1 is DFQATT and CDR2 SNEGSKA (reference sequence). The V and J ends lost 3 bases and 4 bases, in that order; junction bases with no gene match: 0. There are 11 residues in the CDR3. The CDR3 spells CSARGQYEQYF. CDR3 in DNA: TGCAGTGCTAGGGGACAGTACGAGCAGTACTTC.

The rearrangement links TRBV6-5 to TRBJ2-1, with TRBD2 identical over 7 bases. Trimming took 5 bases from V and 6 from J; bases not matched to a gene: 7. The germline gives CDR1 MNHEY, CDR2 SVGAGI. The CDR3 totals 14 residues. The CDR3, as DNA: TGTGCCAGCAGTGCCGGGACTATCCTCAATGAGCAGTTCTTC. Protein sequence: CASSAGTILNEQFF.

This clonotype was counted a single time. Given the absence of the conserved phenylalanine or tryptophan at the CDR3 end, a read error is likely. The chain recombines TRBV12-3 or TRBV12-4 with TRBJ2-3; D perhaps matches TRBD2 (5 bases). Between the trimmed V and J ends, which lost 3 bases and 5 bases, there was a span of 6 bases. The CDR3 contains 12 residues. CDR3 DNA sequence: TGTGCCAGCAGTTTTGGAGGAGATACGCAGTATTCT. This codes for CASSFGGDTQYS.

The chain carries TRBV7-2 and TRBJ2-7; maybe TRBD1 (6 bases). The CDR3 has 14 amino acids. V was shortened by 3 bases and J by 4 bases, with 13 bases between the two germline ends. Germline CDR1 reads SGHTA; CDR2 reads FQGNSA. As DNA, the CDR3 is TGTGCCAGCAGCTTCCACCTTCAGGGGTACGAGCAGTACTTC. Amino acids: CASSFHLQGYEQYF.

Ten or more counts support this clonotype. Germline is not matched at one junction end, which may reflect a read error. V and J are TRBV5-1 and TRBJ2-7; 9 bases fit TRBD2. This CDR3 spans 15 amino acids. Germline V gene lookup returns CDR1 SGHRS and CDR2 YFSETQ. CDR3 nucleotides: TGTGCCAGCAGCTTAGAAGGCGGGGGGGCCTACGAGCAGTACTTC. As protein: CASSLEGGGAYEQYF.

In its sample, this clonotype was seen a few times. The CDR3, as DNA: TGTGCCAGCAGCGCGCTTAGCGGGCCCCCCTACGAGCAGTACTTC. Amino acid sequence: CASSALSGPPYEQYF. The rearrangement joins TRBV9 to TRBJ2-7; 7 positions agree with TRBD2. Trimming at V came to 3 bases and at J to 2 bases, leaving 8 bases not matched to a gene. Germline V gene sequence: CDR1 SGDLS, CDR2 YYNGEE. The CDR3 has 15 residues.